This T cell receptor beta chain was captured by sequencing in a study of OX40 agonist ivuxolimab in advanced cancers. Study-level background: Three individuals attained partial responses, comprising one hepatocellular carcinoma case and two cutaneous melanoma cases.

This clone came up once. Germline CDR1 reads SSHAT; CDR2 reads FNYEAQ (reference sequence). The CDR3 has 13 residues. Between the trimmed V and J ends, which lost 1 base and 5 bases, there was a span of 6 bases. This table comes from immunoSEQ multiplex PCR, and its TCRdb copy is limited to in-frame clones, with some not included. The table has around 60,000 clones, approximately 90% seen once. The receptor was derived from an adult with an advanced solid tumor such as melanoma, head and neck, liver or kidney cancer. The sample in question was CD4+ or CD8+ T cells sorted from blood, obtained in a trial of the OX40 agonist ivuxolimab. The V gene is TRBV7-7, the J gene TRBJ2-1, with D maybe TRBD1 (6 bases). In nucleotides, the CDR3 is TGTGCCAGCAGCTTAGGACAGGACAATGAGCAGTTCTTC. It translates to CASSLGQDNEQFF. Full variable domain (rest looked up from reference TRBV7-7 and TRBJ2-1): GAGVSQSPRYKVTKRGQDVTLRCDPISSHATLYWYQQALGQGPEFLTYFNYEAQPDKSGLPSDRFSAERPEGSISTLTIQRTEQRDSAMYRCASSLGQDNEQFFGPGTRLTVL.